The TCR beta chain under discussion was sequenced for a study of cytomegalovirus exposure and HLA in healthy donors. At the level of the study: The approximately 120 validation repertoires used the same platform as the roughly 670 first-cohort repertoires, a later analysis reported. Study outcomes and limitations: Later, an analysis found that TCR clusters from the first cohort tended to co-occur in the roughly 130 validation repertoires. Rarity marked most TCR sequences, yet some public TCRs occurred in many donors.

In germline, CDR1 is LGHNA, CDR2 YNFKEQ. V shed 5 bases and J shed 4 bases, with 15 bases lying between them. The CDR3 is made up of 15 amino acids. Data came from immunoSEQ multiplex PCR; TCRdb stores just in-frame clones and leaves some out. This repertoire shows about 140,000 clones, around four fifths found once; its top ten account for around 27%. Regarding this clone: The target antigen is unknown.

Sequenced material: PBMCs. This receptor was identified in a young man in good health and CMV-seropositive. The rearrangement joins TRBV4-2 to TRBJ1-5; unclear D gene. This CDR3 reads CASSEVARSNQPQHF. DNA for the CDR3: TGTGCCAGCAGCGAGGTAGCGAGGTCGAATCAGCCCCAGCATTTT.